The 3 T cell receptor beta chains below were found in one sample sequenced in a study of blood T cells in healthy people across ages. A second PCR of 7 to 11 cycles used a sample-barcoded 5' primer and a J-beta primer mix. TCRdb reprocessed the 5' RACE reads via MiXCR and lists one record per CDR3 protein. The sample records about 1.8 million distinct CDR3 sequences, about 50% being singletons. What was sequenced was blood. The receptors come from a woman aged 40 to 50 in good health.

The table lists this clonotype with a few counts. J is TRBJ1-2 and V is TRBV20-1; 8 bases match TRBD1. Trimming took 0 bases from V and 0 from J; bases not matched to a gene: 6. This CDR3 comprises 16 residues. Germline CDR1 DFQATT, CDR2 SNEGSKA (reference sequence). CDR3 loop: CSARDPRRGPNYGYTF. CDR3 sequence (DNA): TGCAGTGCTAGAGACCCCCGCAGGGGGCCTAACTATGGCTACACCTTC.

The chain joins TRBV5-6 to TRBJ2-5; TRBD2 agrees at 15 bases. With the DNA end fitting TRBJ2-7 better, the J assignment may be wrong. The CDR3 has 16 amino acids. The germline V gene encodes CDR1 SGHDT and CDR2 YYEEEE. CDR3 amino acids: CASSFGLAGGLDEQYF. CDR3 nucleotide sequence: TGTGCCAGCAGCTTCGGACTAGCGGGGGGGCTGGACGAGCAGTACTTC.

In its sample, this clonotype was seen once. This CDR3 is CSRDGQDHEQYF. Written as DNA, the CDR3 is TGCAGCCGAGATGGACAGGACCACGAGCAGTACTTC. The chain links TRBV20-1 to TRBJ2-7; 7 positions agree with TRBD1. Germline values: CDR1 DFQATT, CDR2 SNEGSKA (reference sequence). The length of the CDR3 is 12 residues.